The 7 T cell receptor beta chains reported below all come from one sample, sequenced in a study of human T cells and chemical hapten exposure. Time point defined: patch test 2, 6 weeks after DPC sensitization. As to treatment: therapeutic diphenylcyclopropenone sensitization with weekly scalp DPC. One entry per CDR3 protein, called by TCRdb with MiXCR from the RACE reads. The sample contains approximately 100,000 distinct CDR3 sequences, 9.2% of which appear only once. The material sequenced was whole blood, taken in connection with sensitization to the hapten diphenylcyclopropenone (DPC). Every receptor here comes from a woman between 40 and 55 years old with alopecia areata. Some clones in this sample may be carry-over from other donors' samples.

This clonotype has a count of ten or more. The CDR3: CASSLRGHRPEQYF. CDR3 coding DNA: TGTGCCAGCAGTTTACGGGGCCACCGACCCGAGCAGTACTTC. The V gene is TRBV12-3 or TRBV12-4, the J gene TRBJ2-7, with D possibly called TRBD1 or TRBD2 (5 bases each). The CDR3 loop spans 14 amino acids. Trimming shortened V by 2 bases and J by 6 bases, and 14 bases separated the two germline ends.

This clonotype has ten or more counts. The CDR3 region has the DNA TGTGCCAGCAGTTTAGCGGGGGGGACAGTCACAGATACGCAGTATTTT. Protein sequence: CASSLAGGTVTDTQYF. V is TRBV12-3 or TRBV12-4 and J is TRBJ2-3; D is tentatively TRBD1 or TRBD2 (7 bases each). V dropped 0 bases and J dropped 2 bases, with 12 bases sitting between them. This CDR3 contains 16 residues.

This clonotype was seen more than once but under ten times. The rearrangement joins TRBV7-9 to TRBJ1-2; unclear D gene. Germline lookup yields CDR1 SEHNR and CDR2 FQNEAQ (reference sequence). The CDR3 is 13 amino acids. Trimming cost V 0 bases and J 7 bases, with 9 bases left between them. The chain's CDR3 is CASSLARGLGYTF. CDR3 in DNA: TGTGCCAGCAGCTTAGCGCGCGGGCTTGGCTACACCTTC.

The CDR3 loop reads CASSLLPFGSYNEQFF. The CDR3 DNA is TGTGCCAGCAGTTTACTGCCCTTCGGCTCCTACAATGAGCAGTTCTTC. The J gene is TRBJ2-1, the V gene TRBV28; D not resolved. V lost 2 bases and J 0 bases, leaving 11 bases between the germline ends. The CDR3 loop spans 16 amino acids. The V gene's germline CDR1 is MDHEN and CDR2 SYDVKM.

This clonotype was detected ten times or more. This chain links TRBV7-9 with TRBJ1-1; D is unresolved. Per germline, CDR1 SEHNR and CDR2 FQNEAQ (reference sequence). The V gene lost 3 bases and the J gene lost 4 bases, with 6 bases spanning the gap. This CDR3 spans 12 amino acids. The CDR3 loop reads CASSFSSTEAFF. CDR3 nucleotides: TGTGCCAGCAGCTTTAGTAGCACTGAAGCTTTCTTT. The full variable domain, rest sourced from reference TRBV7-9 and TRBJ1-1, is DTGVSQNPRHKITKRGQNVTFRCDPISEHNRLYWYRQTLGQGPEFLTYFQNEAQLEKSRLLSDRFSAERPKGSFSTLEIQRTEQGDSAMYLCASSFSSTEAFFGQGTRLTVV.

In this sample, this clonotype turned up a few times. V usage is TRBV3-1 and J usage is TRBJ1-5; tentative D call: TRBD1 (5 bases). Germline lookup yields CDR1 LGHDT and CDR2 YNNKEL (reference sequence). The CDR3 covers 15 residues. V lost 1 base, J lost 5 bases, and 12 bases lay in between. CDR3 nucleotide sequence: TGTGCCAGCAGCCAAGGGGGGGGACTTCATCAGCCCCAGCATTTT. This encodes CASSQGGGLHQPQHF.

This clonotype showed up many times. The rearrangement joins TRBV7-2 to TRBJ1-2; D remains unclear. Germline CDR1 is SGHTA and CDR2 is FQGNSA. Trimming took off 4 bases at V and 1 base at J, with 7 bases between the two ends. The CDR3 extends over 13 amino acids. The CDR3 bases are TGTGCCAGCAGCTCAGGACTTAACTATGGCTACACCTTC. Translation gives CASSSGLNYGYTF.